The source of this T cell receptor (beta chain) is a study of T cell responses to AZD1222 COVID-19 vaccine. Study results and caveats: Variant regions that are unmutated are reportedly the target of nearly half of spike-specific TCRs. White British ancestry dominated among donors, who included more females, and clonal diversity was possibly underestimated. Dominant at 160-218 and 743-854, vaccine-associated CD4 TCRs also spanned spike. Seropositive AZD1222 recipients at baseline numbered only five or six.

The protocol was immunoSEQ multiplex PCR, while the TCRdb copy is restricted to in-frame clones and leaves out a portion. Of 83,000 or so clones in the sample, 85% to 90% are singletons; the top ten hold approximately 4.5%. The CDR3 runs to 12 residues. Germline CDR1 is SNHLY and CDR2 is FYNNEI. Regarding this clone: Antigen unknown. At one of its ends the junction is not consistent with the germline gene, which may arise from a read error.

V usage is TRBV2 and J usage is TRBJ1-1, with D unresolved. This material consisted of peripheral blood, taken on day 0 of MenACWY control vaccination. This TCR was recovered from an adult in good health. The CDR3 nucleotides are TGTGCCAGCAGGGAAGACAACACTGAAGCTTTCTTT. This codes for CASREDNTEAFF.